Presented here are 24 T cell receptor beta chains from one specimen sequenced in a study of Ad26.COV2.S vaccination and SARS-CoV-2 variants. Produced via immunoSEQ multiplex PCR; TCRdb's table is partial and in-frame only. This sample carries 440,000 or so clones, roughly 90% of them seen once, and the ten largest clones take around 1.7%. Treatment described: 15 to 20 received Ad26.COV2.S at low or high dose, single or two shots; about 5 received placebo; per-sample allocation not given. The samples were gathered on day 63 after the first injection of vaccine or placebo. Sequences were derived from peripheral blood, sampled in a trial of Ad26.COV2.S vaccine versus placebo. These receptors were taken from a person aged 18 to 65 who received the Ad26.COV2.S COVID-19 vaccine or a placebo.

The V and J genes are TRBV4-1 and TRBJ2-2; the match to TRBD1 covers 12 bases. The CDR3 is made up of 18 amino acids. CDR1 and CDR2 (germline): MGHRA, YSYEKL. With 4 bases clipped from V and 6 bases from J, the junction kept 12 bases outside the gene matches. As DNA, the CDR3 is TGCGCCAGCAGCCTCCGGGACAGGGGGCTTTTCCCCCCCGGGGAGCTGTTTTTT. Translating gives CASSLRDRGLFPPGELFF.

The CDR3 coding sequence is TGTGCCAGTAGTATCTTTCTCTCCAGGGATTCACCCCTCCACTTT. Protein product: CASSIFLSRDSPLHF. The V call is TRBV19, the J call TRBJ1-6, with D possibly matching TRBD1 (5 bases). Trimming pared 3 bases from V and 8 bases from J, leaving 14 bases between. The CDR3 has 15 residues. Germline CDR1 LNHDA, CDR2 SQIVND (reference sequence). The full variable domain, rest sourced from reference TRBV19 and TRBJ1-6, is DGGITQSPKYLFRKEGQNVTLSCEQNLNHDAMYWYRQDPGQGLRLIYYSQIVNDFQKGDIAEGYSVSREKKESFPLTVTSAQKNPTAFYLCASSIFLSRDSPLHFGNGTRLTVT.

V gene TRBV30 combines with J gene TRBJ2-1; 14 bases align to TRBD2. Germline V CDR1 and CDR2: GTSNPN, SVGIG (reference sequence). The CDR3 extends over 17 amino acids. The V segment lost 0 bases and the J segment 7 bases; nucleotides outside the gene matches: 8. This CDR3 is CAWSVEGLAGVRNEQFF. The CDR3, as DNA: TGTGCCTGGAGTGTAGAGGGACTAGCGGGGGTTCGAAATGAGCAGTTCTTC. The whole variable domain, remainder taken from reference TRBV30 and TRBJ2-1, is SQTIHQWPATLVQPVGSPLSLECTVEGTSNPNLYWYRQAAGRGLQLLFYSVGIGQISSEVPQNLSASRPQDRQFILSSKKLLLSDSGFYLCAWSVEGLAGVRNEQFFGPGTRLTVL.

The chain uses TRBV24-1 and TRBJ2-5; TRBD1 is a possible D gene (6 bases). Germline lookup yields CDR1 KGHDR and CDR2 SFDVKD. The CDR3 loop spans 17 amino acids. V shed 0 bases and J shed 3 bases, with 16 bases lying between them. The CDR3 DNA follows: TGTGCCACCAGTGATTTGCGGCTGGGGGCCGGAGAAGAGACCCAGTACTTC. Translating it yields CATSDLRLGAGEETQYF.

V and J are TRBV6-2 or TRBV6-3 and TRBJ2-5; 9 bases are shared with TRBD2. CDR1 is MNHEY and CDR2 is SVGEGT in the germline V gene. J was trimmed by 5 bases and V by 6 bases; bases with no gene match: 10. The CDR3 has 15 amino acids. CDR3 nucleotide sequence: TGTGCCAGCAGCCGGGCGGGGGGGGCTTTGGAGACCCAGTACTTC. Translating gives CASSRAGGALETQYF.

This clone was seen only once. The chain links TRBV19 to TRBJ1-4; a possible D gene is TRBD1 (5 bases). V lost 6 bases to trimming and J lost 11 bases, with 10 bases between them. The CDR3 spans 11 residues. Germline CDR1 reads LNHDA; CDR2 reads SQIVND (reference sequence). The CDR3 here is CASSKEGKLFF. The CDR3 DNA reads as TGTGCCAGTAGCAAGGAGGGGAAACTGTTTTTT.

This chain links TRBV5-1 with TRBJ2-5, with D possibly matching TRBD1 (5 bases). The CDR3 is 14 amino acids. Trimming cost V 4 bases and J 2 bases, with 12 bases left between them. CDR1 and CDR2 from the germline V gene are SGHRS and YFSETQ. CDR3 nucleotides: TGCGCCAGCAGCACAGACAGTTCTCAAGAGACCCAGTACTTC. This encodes CASSTDSSQETQYF.

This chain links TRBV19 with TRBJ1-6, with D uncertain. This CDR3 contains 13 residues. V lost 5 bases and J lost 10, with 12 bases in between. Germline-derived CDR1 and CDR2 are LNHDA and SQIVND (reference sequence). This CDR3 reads CASSPDRESPLHF. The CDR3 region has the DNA TGTGCCAGTAGTCCCGATCGGGAGTCACCCCTCCACTTT.

Here the CDR3 DNA reads TGTGCCAGCAGTCTGACAGGGATCGGGGAGACCCAGTACTTC. Residues: CASSLTGIGETQYF. This chain joins TRBV28 and TRBJ2-5; 7 nucleotides match TRBD1. Trimming removed 5 bases from V and 5 bases from J; junction bases left unmatched: 8. CDR1 and CDR2 (germline): MDHEN, SYDVKM. CDR3 length: 14 amino acids.

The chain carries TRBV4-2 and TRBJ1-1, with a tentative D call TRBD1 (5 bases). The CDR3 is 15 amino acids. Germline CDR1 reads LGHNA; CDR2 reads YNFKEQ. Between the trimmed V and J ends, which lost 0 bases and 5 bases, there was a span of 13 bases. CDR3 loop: CASSQDGGAGTEAFF. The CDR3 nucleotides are TGTGCCAGCAGCCAAGATGGCGGGGCAGGGACTGAAGCTTTCTTT.

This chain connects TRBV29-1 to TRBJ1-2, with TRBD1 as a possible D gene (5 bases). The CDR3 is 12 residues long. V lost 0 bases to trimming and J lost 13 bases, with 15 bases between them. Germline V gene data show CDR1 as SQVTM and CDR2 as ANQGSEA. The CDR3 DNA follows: TGCAGCGTTGAAGACCCACAGCGGGGGGGCACCTTC. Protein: CSVEDPQRGGTF.

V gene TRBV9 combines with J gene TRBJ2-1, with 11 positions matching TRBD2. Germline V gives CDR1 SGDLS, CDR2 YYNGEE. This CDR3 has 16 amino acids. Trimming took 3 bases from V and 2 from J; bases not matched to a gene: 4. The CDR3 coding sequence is TGTGCCAGCAGCGGTAGCGGGGGGGGCCCCTACAATGAGCAGTTCTTC. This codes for CASSGSGGGPYNEQFF.

For the CDR3, the DNA is TGTGCCAGCAGCCAAGACCCCGGGACTCACGCCTACGAGCAGTACTTC. Residues: CASSQDPGTHAYEQYF. The chain uses TRBV3-1 (or the pseudogene TRBV3-2) and TRBJ2-7; maybe TRBD2 (6 bases). Germline assignment: CDR1 LGHDT and CDR2 YNNKEL (reference sequence). The CDR3 has 16 amino acids. Trimming left V 0 bases short and J 2 bases short, with 14 bases between.

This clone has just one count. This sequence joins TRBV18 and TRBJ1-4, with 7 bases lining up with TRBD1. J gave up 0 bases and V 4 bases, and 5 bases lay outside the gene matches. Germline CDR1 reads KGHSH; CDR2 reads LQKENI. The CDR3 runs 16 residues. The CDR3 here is CASSLNRGSTNEKLFF. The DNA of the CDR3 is TGTGCCAGCTCACTTAACAGGGGCTCAACTAATGAAAAACTGTTTTTT. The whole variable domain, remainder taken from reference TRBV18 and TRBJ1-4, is NAGVMQNPRHLVRRRGQEARLRCSPMKGHSHVYWYRQLPEEGLKFMVYLQKENIIDESGMPKERFSAEFPKEGPSILRIQQVVRGDSAAYFCASSLNRGSTNEKLFFGSGTQLSVL.

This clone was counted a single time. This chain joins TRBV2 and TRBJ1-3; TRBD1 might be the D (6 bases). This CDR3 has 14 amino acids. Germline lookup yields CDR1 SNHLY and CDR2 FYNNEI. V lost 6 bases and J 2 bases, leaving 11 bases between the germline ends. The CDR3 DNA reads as TGTGCCAGCAGGAAGGGGGAAGCTGGAAACACCATATATTTT. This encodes CASRKGEAGNTIYF.

The CDR3 nucleotides are TGTGCCAGCAGTTTGACTAGCGGGGGGGCCGGGGAGCTGTTTTTT. Translating it yields CASSLTSGGAGELFF. This rearrangement joins TRBV6-5 to TRBJ2-2; 14 bases align to TRBD2. V trimming: 4 bases; J trimming: 6 bases; junction bases outside the gene matches: 1. Germline-derived CDR1 and CDR2 are MNHEY and SVGAGI. CDR3 length: 15 amino acids.

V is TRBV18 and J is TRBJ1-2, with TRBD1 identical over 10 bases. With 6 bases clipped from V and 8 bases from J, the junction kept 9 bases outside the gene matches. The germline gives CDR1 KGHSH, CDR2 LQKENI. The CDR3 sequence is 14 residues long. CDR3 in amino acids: CASSPDRGRWGYTF. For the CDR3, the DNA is TGTGCCAGCTCCCCCGACAGGGGGCGTTGGGGCTACACCTTC.

CDR3 residues: CASSYSIQWDGYTF. The CDR3 DNA follows: TGTGCCAGCAGTTACTCAATTCAATGGGATGGCTACACCTTC. The V and J genes are TRBV6-6 and TRBJ1-2; D unresolved. Germline V gene data show CDR1 as MNHNY and CDR2 as SVGAGI (reference sequence). The V and J ends lost 0 bases and 6 bases respectively, with 11 bases between them. CDR3 length: 14 amino acids.

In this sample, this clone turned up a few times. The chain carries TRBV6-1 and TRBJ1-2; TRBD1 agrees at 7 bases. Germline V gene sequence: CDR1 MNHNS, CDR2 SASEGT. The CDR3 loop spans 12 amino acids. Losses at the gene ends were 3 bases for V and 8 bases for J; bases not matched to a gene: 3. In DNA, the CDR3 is TGTGCCAGCAGTGACAGGGGGGAGGGCTACACCTTC. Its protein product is CASSDRGEGYTF.

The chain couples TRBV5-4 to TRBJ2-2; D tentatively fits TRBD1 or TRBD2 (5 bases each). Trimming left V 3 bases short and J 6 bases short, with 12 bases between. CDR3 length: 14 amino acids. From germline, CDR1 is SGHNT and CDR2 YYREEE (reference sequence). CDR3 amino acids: CASSSGRGAGELFF. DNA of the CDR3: TGTGCCAGCAGCTCCGGACGGGGCGCCGGGGAGCTGTTTTTT.

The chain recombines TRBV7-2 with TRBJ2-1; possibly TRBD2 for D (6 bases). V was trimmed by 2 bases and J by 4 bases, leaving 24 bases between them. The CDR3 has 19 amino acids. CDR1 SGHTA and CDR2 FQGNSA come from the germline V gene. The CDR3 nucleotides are TGTGCCAGCAGCTTACCCCGACGGCACGCGGGGAGCAATTACAATGAGCAGTTCTTC. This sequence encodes CASSLPRRHAGSNYNEQFF.

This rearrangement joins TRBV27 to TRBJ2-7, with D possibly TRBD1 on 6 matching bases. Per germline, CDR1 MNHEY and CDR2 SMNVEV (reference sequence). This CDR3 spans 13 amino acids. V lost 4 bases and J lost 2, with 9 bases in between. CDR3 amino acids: CASSWTVPYEQYF. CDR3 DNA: TGTGCCAGCAGTTGGACAGTTCCCTACGAGCAGTACTTC.

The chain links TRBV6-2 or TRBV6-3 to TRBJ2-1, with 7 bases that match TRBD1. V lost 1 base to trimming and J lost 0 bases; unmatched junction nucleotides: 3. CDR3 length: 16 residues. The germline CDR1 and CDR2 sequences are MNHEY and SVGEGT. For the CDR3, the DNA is TGTGCCAGCAGTTACTGGGACAGAAGCTCCTACAATGAGCAGTTCTTC. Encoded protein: CASSYWDRSSYNEQFF.

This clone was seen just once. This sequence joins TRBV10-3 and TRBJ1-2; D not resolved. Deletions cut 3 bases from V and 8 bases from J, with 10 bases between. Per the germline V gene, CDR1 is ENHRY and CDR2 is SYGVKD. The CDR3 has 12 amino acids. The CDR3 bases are TGTGCCATCAGTGAATCAGTTGAAGGCTACACCTTC. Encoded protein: CAISESVEGYTF.